Presented here are 31 T cell receptor beta chains from one specimen sequenced in a study of CD8+ T cells in alopecia areata. TCR sequencing used cDNA made by reverse transcription of extracted RNA. Some clones are missing from TCRdb's copy, which holds only in-frame ones; the method was immunoSEQ multiplex PCR. The table lists approximately 160,000 clones, around three fifths of them singletons, with approximately 15% in the top ten. Treatment noted: oral pan-JAK inhibitor, 5-10 mg twice daily. This specimen consisted of CD4+ T cells sorted from blood, obtained at week 24, from a patient treated with tofacitinib. These TCRs come from a human donor with alopecia areata.

This clone was detected only a few times. CDR3 loop: CASSQEGLAGGRETQYF. In nucleotides, the CDR3 is TGCGCCAGCAGCCAAGAAGGACTAGCGGGGGGGCGGGAGACCCAGTACTTC. V gene TRBV4-1 combines with J gene TRBJ2-5, with 15 bases aligning to TRBD2. V lost 0 bases and J lost 5; bases outside the gene matches: 4. CDR1 is MGHRA, CDR2 YSYEKL, per germline. The CDR3 consists of 17 residues.

V gene TRBV4-1 combines with J gene TRBJ1-5; no clear D gene. The V gene's germline CDR1 is MGHRA and CDR2 YSYEKL. Between the trimmed V and J ends, which lost 4 bases and 0 bases, there was a span of 19 bases. The CDR3 totals 18 residues. The CDR3 coding sequence is TGCGCCAGCAGCCTCGTGGAAAACACAATATATAGCAATCAGCCCCAGCATTTT. Protein: CASSLVENTIYSNQPQHF.

V is TRBV6-5 and J is TRBJ2-4, with 10 bases matching TRBD2. The J segment lost 3 bases and the V segment lost 4 bases, leaving 6 bases of the junction unmatched. CDR3 length: 16 amino acids. The V gene's germline CDR1 is MNHEY and CDR2 SVGAGI. CDR3 in DNA: TGTGCCAGCAGTTCCGGACTAGCGGCGGGCAAAAACATTCAGTACTTC. Encoded protein: CASSSGLAAGKNIQYF.

The chain couples TRBV2 to TRBJ1-6, with 7 nucleotides matching TRBD1. Looked up from germline, CDR1 is SNHLY and CDR2 is FYNNEI. Unmatched junction bases numbered 9, after V lost 6 bases and J lost 10 bases. The CDR3 consists of 14 residues. For the CDR3, the DNA is TGTGCCAGCAGGTCGACAGGGCAGGTGTCACCCCTCCACTTT. Amino acid sequence: CASRSTGQVSPLHF. Full variable domain (rest looked up from reference TRBV2 and TRBJ1-6): EPEVTQTPSHQVTQMGQEVILRCVPISNHLYFYWYRQILGQKVEFLVSFYNNEISEKSEIFDDQFSVERPDGSNFTLKIRSTKLEDSAMYFCASRSTGQVSPLHFGNGTRLTVT.

The V call is TRBV11-2, the J call TRBJ2-7; TRBD1 matches at 9 bases. The CDR3 is made up of 14 amino acids. V lost 5 bases, J lost 7 bases, and 9 bases stayed unmatched. The germline V gene has CDR1 SGHAT and CDR2 FQNNGV. CDR3: CASSAGQGLREQYF. The CDR3 DNA sequence: TGTGCCAGCAGCGCGGGACAGGGACTTCGGGAGCAGTACTTC.

The chain carries TRBV27 and TRBJ2-2; 8 nucleotides align to TRBD2. The CDR3 contains 14 residues. The germline CDR1 and CDR2 sequences are MNHEY and SMNVEV (reference sequence). V lost 8 bases, J lost 5 bases, and 7 bases stayed unmatched. This CDR3 reads CASRGGGLTGELFF. The DNA for the CDR3 is TGTGCCAGCCGCGGCGGGGGGCTTACCGGGGAGCTGTTTTTT.

The chain recombines TRBV12-5 with TRBJ2-2, with D perhaps given as TRBD1 or TRBD2 (6 bases each). This CDR3 comprises 17 residues. V lost 0 bases to trimming and J lost 4 bases, with 15 bases between them. Germline values: CDR1 LGHNT, CDR2 FRNRAP. CDR3 sequence reads: CASGLVGSGAFTGELFF. The DNA of the CDR3 is TGTGCTAGTGGTTTGGTAGGGTCGGGGGCCTTCACCGGGGAGCTGTTTTTT.

The V and J genes are TRBV2 and TRBJ2-2, with D unresolved. The CDR3 runs to 15 residues. Trimming pared 3 bases from V and 0 bases from J, leaving 8 bases between. The germline V gene encodes CDR1 SNHLY and CDR2 FYNNEI. The CDR3 loop is CASSEVTPNTGELFF. The CDR3 DNA is TGTGCCAGCAGTGAGGTCACCCCGAACACCGGGGAGCTGTTTTTT. The full variable domain, with the rest looked up from reference TRBV2 and TRBJ2-2, is EPEVTQTPSHQVTQMGQEVILRCVPISNHLYFYWYRQILGQKVEFLVSFYNNEISEKSEIFDDQFSVERPDGSNFTLKIRSTKLEDSAMYFCASSEVTPNTGELFFGEGSRLTVL.

About this clone itself: A junction boundary mismatches the germline segment, possibly from a read error. This chain uses TRBV27 with TRBJ1-1; 8 bases align to TRBD1. The CDR3 runs 12 residues. In germline, CDR1 is MNHEY, CDR2 SMNVEV (reference sequence). This CDR3 is CASRGPEGGAFF. The DNA of the CDR3 is TGTGCAAGCAGGGGGCCTGAAGGTGGCGCTTTCTTT.

The chain is built from TRBV30 and TRBJ1-1, with D unresolved. Trimming stripped 1 base from V and 0 bases from J, with 6 bases between. The CDR3 spans 13 residues. CDR1 is GTSNPN and CDR2 is SVGIG in the germline V gene (reference sequence). CDR3 in amino acids: CAWSGSLNTEAFF. The DNA for the CDR3 is TGTGCCTGGAGTGGCAGCCTGAACACTGAAGCTTTCTTT.

This chain joins TRBV27 and TRBJ2-3; no definite D call. The CDR3 loop spans 13 amino acids. Germline CDR1 reads MNHEY; CDR2 reads SMNVEV (reference sequence). Trimming cost V 3 bases and J 8 bases, with 12 bases left between them. The CDR3 DNA is TGTGCCAGCAGTTTGGATTACCTCGGTACGCAGTATTTT. Translating gives CASSLDYLGTQYF.

The chain recombines TRBV18 with TRBJ2-7; 7 bases line up with TRBD1. CDR3 size: 15 residues. V dropped 5 bases and J dropped 4; count of bases not matched to a gene: 11. From germline, CDR1 is KGHSH and CDR2 LQKENI. The DNA for the CDR3 is TGTGCCAGCTCAATCGGGACAGCAGCAAATTACGAGCAGTACTTC. Translated, it gives CASSIGTAANYEQYF.

This clone turned up a few times. In the same sample, other DNA sequences code for this CDR3. The chain has TRBV2 and TRBJ1-3; D gene unclear. Germline CDR1 is SNHLY and CDR2 is FYNNEI. The CDR3 is 12 residues long. Deletions cut 2 bases from V and 4 bases from J, with 3 bases between. The CDR3 DNA reads as TGTGCCAGCAGTGAAAGGGGAAACACCATATATTTT. It is translated as CASSERGNTIYF.

This clone has a handful of counts. This sequence joins TRBV29-1 and TRBJ2-5; 9 nucleotides align to TRBD1. The V and J ends lost 5 bases and 1 base, in that order; junction bases with no gene match: 2. The CDR3 spans 13 residues. Germline V lookup: CDR1 SQVTM, CDR2 ANQGSEA. CDR3 nucleotides: TGCAGCGTTCCGGGACAGGGCCAAGAGACCCAGTACTTC. Protein: CSVPGQGQETQYF.

The chain recombines TRBV2 with TRBJ1-2, with 7 bases fitting TRBD1. The CDR3 is 14 residues long. CDR1 SNHLY and CDR2 FYNNEI come from the germline V gene. V lost 6 bases and J lost 3; bases outside the gene matches: 7. CDR3 in DNA: TGTGCCAGCAGACGAGACAGGGCGGACTATGGCTACACCTTC. Translating gives CASRRDRADYGYTF.

This chain links TRBV10-3 with TRBJ2-3; TRBD2 is a possible D gene (6 bases). Trimming took 6 bases from V and 5 from J, leaving 15 bases between them. CDR1 ENHRY and CDR2 SYGVKD come from the germline V gene. The CDR3 loop spans 14 amino acids. CDR3 nucleotides: TGTGCCATCAGCCCGCGGCAGGAGGGAGATACGCAGTATTTT. It yields the protein CAISPRQEGDTQYF.

The V gene is TRBV27, the J gene TRBJ1-6; no clear D gene. Germline V gene sequence: CDR1 MNHEY, CDR2 SMNVEV (reference sequence). V was pared by 5 bases and J by 9 bases, with 14 bases between. CDR3 size: 14 residues. The CDR3 loop is CASSPLVPSSPLHF. The CDR3 bases are TGTGCCAGCAGTCCCTTGGTCCCTTCTTCACCCCTCCACTTT.

The rearrangement uses TRBV29-1 and TRBJ2-1, with D hard to call. The ends were cut back, 6 bases at V and 7 bases at J, with 13 bases in the middle. Germline values: CDR1 SQVTM, CDR2 ANQGSEA. The CDR3 is 12 amino acids. Written as DNA, the CDR3 is TGCAGCGTGGACCAGAACGTGAATGAGCAGTTCTTC. Translating it yields CSVDQNVNEQFF.

This clone was picked up a small number of times. V usage is TRBV29-1 and J usage is TRBJ1-2; perhaps TRBD1 as D (5 bases). V was pared by 3 bases and J by 8 bases, with 7 bases between. The CDR3 covers 10 residues. Germline V CDR1 and CDR2: SQVTM, ANQGSEA. The CDR3 reads CSVDQGGYTF. The CDR3 region has the DNA TGCAGCGTTGACCAGGGAGGCTACACCTTC.

The CDR3 nucleotides are TGTGCCACTACAGGGGGCAAAAACATTCAGTACTTC. Translating it yields CATTGGKNIQYF. The chain recombines TRBV2 with TRBJ2-4; TRBD1 matches at 8 bases. Looked up from germline, CDR1 is SNHLY and CDR2 is FYNNEI. Germline trimming cut 10 bases from V and 3 bases from J; bases unmatched to any gene: 2. CDR3 length: 12 residues.

The chain is built from TRBV29-1 and TRBJ2-7; no clear D gene. Germline CDR1 reads SQVTM; CDR2 reads ANQGSEA. The CDR3 is 13 residues long. Trimming cost V 4 bases and J 2 bases, with 12 bases left between them. The CDR3 region has the DNA TGCAGCGTTGTGGGCCTTGGACCCTACGAGCAGTACTTC. As protein: CSVVGLGPYEQYF.

The chain couples TRBV29-1 to TRBJ2-2; TRBD1 matches at 9 bases. The V and J ends lost 7 bases and 1 base, in that order; junction bases with no gene match: 1. The germline CDR1 and CDR2 sequences are SQVTM and ANQGSEA. The CDR3 consists of 13 residues. DNA of the CDR3: TGCAGCGGGGGACAGGGGAACACCGGGGAGCTGTTTTTT. This translates into CSGGQGNTGELFF.

This clone has just one count. This chain uses TRBV4-1 with TRBJ1-5; TRBD1 might be the D (5 bases). CDR3 size: 16 residues. V was clipped by 0 bases and J by 6 bases, with 15 bases between them. CDR1 is MGHRA and CDR2 is YSYEKL in the germline V gene. This CDR3 is CASSQDAGSISQPQHF. The CDR3 coding sequence is TGCGCCAGCAGCCAAGATGCAGGGAGTATAAGTCAGCCCCAGCATTTT.

The chain uses TRBV6-5 and TRBJ2-7, with D unclear. This CDR3 is 15 amino acids long. The germline V gene has CDR1 MNHEY and CDR2 SVGAGI. V lost 0 bases, J lost 2 bases, and 11 bases lay in between. The DNA of the CDR3 is TGTGCCAGCAGTTACTCGAGTGCAGGAACCTACGAGCAGTACTTC. Residues: CASSYSSAGTYEQYF.

This sequence joins TRBV30 and TRBJ1-1, with D tentatively TRBD1 (5 bases). Trimming stripped 2 bases from V and 4 bases from J, with 23 bases between. The CDR3 totals 17 residues. CDR1 is GTSNPN and CDR2 is SVGIG in the germline V gene (reference sequence). The CDR3 DNA is TGTGCCTGGAGTTATTCCCCCGACGGTGGGGGTGGCACTGAAGCTTTCTTT. Amino acids: CAWSYSPDGGGGTEAFF.

The chain uses TRBV30 and TRBJ2-5; D uncertain. In germline, CDR1 is GTSNPN, CDR2 SVGIG (reference sequence). The V gene lost 3 bases and the J gene lost 9 bases, with 14 bases spanning the gap. The CDR3 has 12 residues. CDR3 region: CAWRTAAAAQYF. In DNA, the CDR3 is TGTGCCTGGAGAACAGCCGCCGCGGCCCAGTACTTC.

The chain carries TRBV5-6 and TRBJ2-5; no firm D call. Germline-derived CDR1 and CDR2 are SGHDT and YYEEEE. This CDR3 comprises 15 residues. With 0 bases removed from V and 5 bases from J, the gap between germline ends came to 14 bases. The CDR3 DNA reads TGTGCCAGCAGCTTGGGGGCTTTCGGTGGGGAGACCCAGTACTTC. It translates to CASSLGAFGGETQYF.

The V gene is TRBV2, the J gene TRBJ1-6; D remains ambiguous. The V gene lost 8 bases and the J gene lost 7 bases, with 12 bases spanning the gap. CDR3 length equals 13 residues. Germline lookup yields CDR1 SNHLY and CDR2 FYNNEI. DNA for the CDR3: TGTGCCAGCTCTGGACTGACAAATTCACCCCTCCACTTT. Its translation: CASSGLTNSPLHF.

This clone was seen more than once but under ten times. CDR3 sequence: CAWREGFNTEAFF. The CDR3 DNA is TGTGCCTGGAGGGAGGGCTTCAACACTGAAGCTTTCTTT. This sequence joins TRBV30 and TRBJ1-1; D uncertain. Between the trimmed V and J ends, which lost 3 bases and 2 bases, there was a span of 10 bases. CDR3 length: 13 amino acids. CDR1 is GTSNPN and CDR2 is SVGIG in the germline V gene (reference sequence).

This clone was counted at least ten times. The chain links TRBV10-3 to TRBJ1-1; a possible D gene is TRBD1 (5 bases). V was trimmed by 3 bases and J by 11 bases, leaving 13 bases between them. Germline CDR1 and CDR2: ENHRY and SYGVKD. This CDR3 comprises 12 residues. The CDR3 nucleotides read TGTGCCATCAGTGATTTGCAGGGCCGGGCTTTCTTT. Protein sequence: CAISDLQGRAFF.

This chain connects TRBV15 to TRBJ1-1; the D is unclear. The V end lost 7 bases, the J end lost 5 bases, and 14 bases lay between the germline ends. The CDR3 has 13 residues. Germline V gene sequence: CDR1 LNHNV, CDR2 YYDKDF (reference sequence). CDR3 protein: CATTRGRETEAFF. CDR3 DNA sequence: TGTGCCACCACCCGAGGGAGGGAGACTGAAGCTTTCTTT.